This T cell receptor beta chain was recorded in a study of T cell responses to AZD1222 COVID-19 vaccine. Study results and caveats: Baseline serology detected seropositivity in only a handful of AZD1222 recipients. Possibly, clonal diversity was underestimated; donors were largely white British and included more females.

V gave up 3 bases and J gave up 5 bases, with 11 bases separating them. The CDR3 has 14 amino acids. Germline V gene lookup returns CDR1 MNHNS and CDR2 SASEGT. Sequencing was performed with immunoSEQ multiplex PCR; in TCRdb, only in-frame clones are kept and a portion is missing. The sample includes roughly 270,000 clones, 90% to 95% seen only once; the top ten take about 0.5%. Worth noting for this clone: Its matching antigen is unknown.

The chain is built from TRBV6-1 and TRBJ1-5; the D gene is possibly TRBD1 (6 bases). The specimen comprised peripheral blood, sampled 28 days after the second AZD1222 dose. The clonotype comes from an adult who received the AZD1222 COVID-19 vaccine. In DNA form, the CDR3 reads TGTGCCAGCAGTGATACAGGGTGGTATCAGCCCCAGCATTTT. It codes for CASSDTGWYQPQHF.